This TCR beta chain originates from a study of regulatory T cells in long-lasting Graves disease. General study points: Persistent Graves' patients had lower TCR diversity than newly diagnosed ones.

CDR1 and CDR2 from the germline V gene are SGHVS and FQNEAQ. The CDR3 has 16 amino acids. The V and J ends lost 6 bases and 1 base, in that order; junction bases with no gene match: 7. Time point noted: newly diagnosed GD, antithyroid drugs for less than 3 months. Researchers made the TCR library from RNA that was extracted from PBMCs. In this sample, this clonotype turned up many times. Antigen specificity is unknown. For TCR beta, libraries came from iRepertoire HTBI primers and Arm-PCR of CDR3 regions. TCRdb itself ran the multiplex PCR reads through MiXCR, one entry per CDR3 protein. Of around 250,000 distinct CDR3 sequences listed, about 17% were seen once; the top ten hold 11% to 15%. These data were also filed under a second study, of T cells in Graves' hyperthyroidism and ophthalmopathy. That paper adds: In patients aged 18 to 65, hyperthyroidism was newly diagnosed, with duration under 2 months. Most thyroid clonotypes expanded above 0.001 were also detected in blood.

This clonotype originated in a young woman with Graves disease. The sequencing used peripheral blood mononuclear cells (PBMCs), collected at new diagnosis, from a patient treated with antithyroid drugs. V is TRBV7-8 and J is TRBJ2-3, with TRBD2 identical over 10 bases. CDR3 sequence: CASSLSGGAGTDTQYF. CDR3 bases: TGTGCCAGCAGTCTCAGCGGGGGGGCGGGCACAGATACGCAGTATTTT.